The source of this T cell receptor (beta chain) is a study of graft-versus-host responses after intestinal transplantation. About the research overall: Transplant recipients had multivisceral, liver-intestinal, or isolated intestinal grafts. Recipients were all induced with anti-thymocyte globulin, then given tacrolimus and steroids for 3 to 4 years.

Germline-derived CDR1 and CDR2 are SGHAT and FQDESV (reference sequence). V shed 1 base, J shed 7 bases, and the junction held 13 bases outside the gene matches. This CDR3 contains 17 residues. A note on this clone: Antigen unknown.

Study-wide points: GvH clonotypes were identified within recipient marrow, with a subset emerging first in ileum or blood. Those patients showing graft-donor T cell macrochimerism displayed high graft-versus-host to host-versus-graft clonal ratios in allografts.

TCRdb's table, derived via immunoSEQ multiplex PCR, lists solely in-frame clones and lacks some. Here the sample spans about 90,000 clones, 85% to 95% being singletons. J is TRBJ2-1 and V is TRBV11-1; 7 nucleotides align to TRBD2. The sequenced sample was unstimulated CD8+ T cells sorted from spleen or lymph node cells, obtained before transplant. The sequence was obtained from a human donor who was the organ donor for an intestinal transplant. CDR3 residues: CASSLGEGGDYVNEQFF. The DNA of the CDR3 is TGTGCCAGCAGCTTAGGCGAGGGAGGGGATTATGTGAATGAGCAGTTCTTC.